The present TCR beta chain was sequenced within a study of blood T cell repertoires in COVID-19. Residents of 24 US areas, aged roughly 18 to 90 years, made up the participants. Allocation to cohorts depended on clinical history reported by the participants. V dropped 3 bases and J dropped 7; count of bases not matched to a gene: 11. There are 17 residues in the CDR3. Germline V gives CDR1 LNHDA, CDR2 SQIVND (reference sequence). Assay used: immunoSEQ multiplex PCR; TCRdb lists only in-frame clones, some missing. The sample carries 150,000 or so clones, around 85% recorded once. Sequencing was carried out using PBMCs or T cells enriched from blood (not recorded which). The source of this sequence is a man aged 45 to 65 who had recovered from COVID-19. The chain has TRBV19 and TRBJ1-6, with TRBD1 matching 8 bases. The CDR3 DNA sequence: TGTGCCAGTAGTATGTTTTCGGGGACAGGCGGAAATTCACCCCTCCACTTT. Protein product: CASSMFSGTGGNSPLHF.